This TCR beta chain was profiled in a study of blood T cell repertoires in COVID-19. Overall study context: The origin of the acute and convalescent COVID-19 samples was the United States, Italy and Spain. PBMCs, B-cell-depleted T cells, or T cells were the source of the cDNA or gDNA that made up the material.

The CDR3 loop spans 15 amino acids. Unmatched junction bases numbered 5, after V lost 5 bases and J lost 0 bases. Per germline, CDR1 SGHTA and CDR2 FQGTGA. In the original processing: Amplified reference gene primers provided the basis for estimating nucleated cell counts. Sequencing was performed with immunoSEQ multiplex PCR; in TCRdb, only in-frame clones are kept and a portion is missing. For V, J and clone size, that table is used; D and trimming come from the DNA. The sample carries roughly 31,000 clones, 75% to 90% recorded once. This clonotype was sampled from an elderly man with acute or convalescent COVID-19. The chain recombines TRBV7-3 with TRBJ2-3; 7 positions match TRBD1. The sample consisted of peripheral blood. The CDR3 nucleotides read TGTGCCAGCAGCCCCCTGGGACAGAGCACAGATACGCAGTATTTT. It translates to CASSPLGQSTDTQYF.